The 29 T cell receptor beta chains listed next were all sequenced from one sample in a study of PD-1 blockade in classical Hodgkin lymphoma. In every patient, relapse followed autologous stem cell transplantation, while exposure to brentuximab vedotin differed. Some clones are missing from TCRdb's copy, which holds only in-frame ones; the method was immunoSEQ multiplex PCR. This table holds more than 50,000 clones, 80% to 90% found once. The specimen was peripheral blood mononuclear cells (PBMCs), collected at baseline. Every receptor here comes from a human donor with classical Hodgkin lymphoma.

This chain joins TRBV19 and TRBJ1-2; 12 positions match TRBD1. CDR1 and CDR2 from the germline V gene are LNHDA and SQIVND (reference sequence). This CDR3 has 13 amino acids. V lost 10 bases, J lost 5 bases, and 5 bases stayed unmatched. The CDR3 coding sequence is TGTGCCACAGTGGGACAGGGGGCTTATGGCTACACCTTC. Its protein product is CATVGQGAYGYTF.

V is TRBV18 and J is TRBJ2-2, with 7 bases fitting TRBD1. CDR3 length: 15 residues. Trimming took 3 bases from V and 2 from J; bases not matched to a gene: 3. CDR1 and CDR2 from the germline V gene are KGHSH and LQKENI. The CDR3 sequence is CASSPGTVNTGELFF. The CDR3 DNA reads TGTGCCAGCTCACCCGGGACAGTCAACACCGGGGAGCTGTTTTTT.

The CDR3 DNA reads TGTGCCAGCAGCTTTGGAGGGAATGTGAGGGGGAACACTGAAGCTTTCTTT. Translating gives CASSFGGNVRGNTEAFF. The chain carries TRBV5-4 and TRBJ1-1; possible D gene TRBD1, 5 bases. V was clipped by 2 bases and J by 1 base, with 18 bases between them. The CDR3 consists of 17 residues. Germline V gene lookup returns CDR1 SGHNT and CDR2 YYREEE (reference sequence).

This clone was observed a handful of times. V is TRBV2 and J is TRBJ1-5, with D perhaps TRBD1 (6 bases). The CDR3 has 12 residues. From germline, CDR1 is SNHLY and CDR2 FYNNEI. Trimming pared 6 bases from V and 5 bases from J, leaving 8 bases between. The CDR3 region has the DNA TGTGCCAGCAGGAGGACAGATCAGCCCCAGCATTTT. Amino acid sequence: CASRRTDQPQHF.

This chain links TRBV10-1 with TRBJ2-6; D is tentatively TRBD1 or TRBD2 (6 bases each). The CDR3 consists of 15 residues. Germline values: CDR1 WNHNN, CDR2 SYGVQD (reference sequence). Trimming pared 3 bases from V and 4 bases from J, leaving 10 bases between. CDR3 sequence: CASSEGGSGANVLTF. CDR3 DNA sequence: TGCGCCAGCAGTGAAGGGGGGAGCGGGGCCAACGTCCTGACTTTC.

The chain couples TRBV6-5 to TRBJ2-1; maybe TRBD2 (7 bases). The V end was cut by 5 bases, the J end by 6 bases, with 17 bases between. Germline V CDR1 and CDR2: MNHEY, SVGAGI. The CDR3 length is 15 residues. The CDR3 region is CASSAGAQGGNEQFF. For the CDR3, the DNA is TGTGCCAGCAGTGCGGGGGCACAAGGTGGCAATGAGCAGTTCTTC.

The V gene is TRBV6-5, the J gene TRBJ2-5, with D perhaps being TRBD1 or TRBD2 (5 bases each). Trimming took off 4 bases at V and 6 bases at J, with 15 bases between the two ends. CDR1 and CDR2 from the germline V gene are MNHEY and SVGAGI. This CDR3 contains 14 residues. The CDR3 nucleotides are TGTGCCAGCAGTTCCCGGGACCCCCCCAAGACCCAGTACTTC. The encoded protein is CASSSRDPPKTQYF.

The chain carries TRBV9 and TRBJ1-2; D gene uncertain. Germline V lookup: CDR1 SGDLS, CDR2 YYNGEE. This CDR3 comprises 16 residues. The V end was cut by 3 bases, the J end by 4 bases, with 19 bases between. Here the CDR3 DNA reads TGTGCCAGCAGCGCCGATCCCGGGCCGGGAATCTATGGCTACACCTTC. Its protein is CASSADPGPGIYGYTF.

The chain employs TRBV7-9 and TRBJ1-2, with D tentatively TRBD1 (5 bases). Trimming removed 5 bases at V and 6 bases at J, with 10 bases between. Germline CDR1 and CDR2: SEHNR and FQNEAQ (reference sequence). This CDR3 spans 12 amino acids. The CDR3, as DNA: TGTGCCAGCAGCCCGATGGGGGATGGCTACACCTTC. This codes for CASSPMGDGYTF.

This clone was observed a few times. The chain recombines TRBV11-2 with TRBJ1-1, with D uncertain. Germline V gene data show CDR1 as SGHAT and CDR2 as FQNNGV. The germline V and J ends were trimmed by 1 base and 3 bases, with 6 bases remaining between them. The CDR3 extends over 13 amino acids. The CDR3, as DNA: TGTGCCAGCAGCTTAGGAGCATACACTGAAGCTTTCTTT. Its translation is CASSLGAYTEAFF.

This chain uses TRBV5-1 with TRBJ2-5, with 9 bases identical to TRBD2. CDR1 and CDR2 (germline): SGHRS, YFSETQ. Trimming took 4 bases from V and 5 from J; bases not matched to a gene: 12. This CDR3 region has 16 residues. The CDR3 DNA follows: TGCGCCAGCAGCCCCGATCGCGGGGGGGCGTGGGAGACCCAGTACTTC. Translation: CASSPDRGGAWETQYF.

This CDR3 reads CAWNVGGGETQYF. CDR3 bases: TGTGCCTGGAATGTGGGCGGGGGAGAGACCCAGTACTTC. This chain uses TRBV30 with TRBJ2-5; 7 nucleotides match TRBD2. V gave up 4 bases and J gave up 4 bases; unmatched junction bases: 6. In germline, CDR1 is GTSNPN, CDR2 SVGIG (reference sequence). The CDR3 contains 13 residues.

The chain uses TRBV19 and TRBJ2-7, with D uncertain. CDR3 length: 15 amino acids. Trimming shortened V by 5 bases and J by 6 bases, and 20 bases separated the two germline ends. CDR1 and CDR2 (germline): LNHDA, SQIVND (reference sequence). CDR3 DNA sequence: TGTGCCAGTAGTGAGGACGCCGCGCTCCCCCTCGAGCAGTACTTC. It specifies CASSEDAALPLEQYF.

The CDR3 here is CASSWVAGGPDTQYF. In DNA, the CDR3 is TGTGCCAGCAGTTGGGTAGCGGGGGGTCCAGATACGCAGTATTTT. The chain joins TRBV6-5 to TRBJ2-3, with TRBD2 matching over 10 bases. J gave up 4 bases and V 4 bases, and 5 bases lay outside the gene matches. CDR1 is MNHEY, CDR2 SVGAGI, per germline. The CDR3 runs 15 residues.

The rearrangement joins TRBV7-6 to TRBJ1-6; perhaps TRBD1 as D (6 bases). Germline V lookup: CDR1 SGHVS, CDR2 FNYEAQ. The CDR3 has 16 residues. Deletions cut 5 bases from V and 8 bases from J, with 19 bases between. DNA for the CDR3: TGTGCCAGCAGCCCCACAGGGATGGGGATGTATTCACCCCTCCACTTT. Protein: CASSPTGMGMYSPLHF.

V and J are TRBV5-6 and TRBJ2-7; possible D gene TRBD1, 6 bases. Germline V CDR1 and CDR2: SGHDT, YYEEEE. There are 14 residues in the CDR3. V was pared by 2 bases and J by 2 bases, with 11 bases between. The CDR3 DNA reads as TGTGCCAGCAGCTTTATGGGGGCCCCCTACGAGCAGTACTTC. Amino acid sequence: CASSFMGAPYEQYF.

This clone was recorded a few times. The chain recombines TRBV4-1 with TRBJ2-1; tentative D call: TRBD1 (5 bases). The germline V gene has CDR1 MGHRA and CDR2 YSYEKL. The V end was cut by 4 bases, the J end by 4 bases, with 8 bases between. The CDR3 contains 13 residues. This CDR3 reads CASSLDRYNEQFF. The DNA for the CDR3 is TGCGCCAGCAGCCTTGACAGATACAATGAGCAGTTCTTC.

The J gene is TRBJ2-6, the V gene TRBV30, with D uncertain. V was cut by 0 bases and J by 0 bases, with 3 bases left in between. Germline V lookup: CDR1 GTSNPN, CDR2 SVGIG (reference sequence). CDR3 length: 14 amino acids. The CDR3 is CAWSVGSGANVLTF. CDR3 nucleotides: TGTGCCTGGAGTGTGGGCTCTGGGGCCAACGTCCTGACTTTC.

This chain uses TRBV19 with TRBJ1-5, with TRBD1 identical over 7 bases. The CDR3 consists of 14 residues. The V and J ends lost 6 bases and 3 bases, in that order; junction bases with no gene match: 5. In germline, CDR1 is LNHDA, CDR2 SQIVND (reference sequence). CDR3 sequence: CASRIEGANQPQHF. Written as DNA, the CDR3 is TGTGCCAGTAGAATCGAGGGGGCCAATCAGCCCCAGCATTTT.

V usage is TRBV6-6 and J usage is TRBJ1-1; no firm D call. Germline CDR1 and CDR2: MNHNY and SVGAGI (reference sequence). Deletions cut 2 bases from V and 11 bases from J, with 9 bases between. The CDR3 length is 11 residues. The CDR3 bases are TGTGCCAGCAGTTACGGCCATCCGGCTTTCTTT. It codes for CASSYGHPAFF.

The gene calls are TRBV4-2 and TRBJ1-2; no clear D gene. The CDR3 is 16 amino acids. V lost 0 bases, J lost 4 bases, and 15 bases lay in between. In germline, CDR1 is LGHNA, CDR2 YNFKEQ. CDR3 bases: TGTGCCAGCAGCCAAGAAAGACGGGCGGAGGGCTATGGCTACACCTTC. Protein product: CASSQERRAEGYGYTF.

The chain uses TRBV4-1 and TRBJ2-6; no definite D call. The CDR3 contains 15 residues. V shed 3 bases and J shed 0 bases, with 6 bases lying between them. Germline loops: CDR1 MGHRA, CDR2 YSYEKL. CDR3 in DNA: TGCGCCAGCAGCCAGATGTTCTCTGGGGCCAACGTCCTGACTTTC. It translates to CASSQMFSGANVLTF.

V and J are TRBV2 and TRBJ2-3; maybe TRBD2 (5 bases). This CDR3 is built from 12 residues. V lost 1 base and J 6 bases, leaving 5 bases between the germline ends. Germline assignment: CDR1 SNHLY and CDR2 FYNNEI. DNA for the CDR3: TGTGCCAGCAGTGAAGGGGAGGATACGCAGTATTTT. Amino acid sequence: CASSEGEDTQYF.

In DNA, the CDR3 is TGTGCCAGCAGCCCTCTCGGTACAGCGGGGTGGAGGGAGCAGTACTTC. Translation gives CASSPLGTAGWREQYF. The chain recombines TRBV5-6 with TRBJ2-7, with TRBD2 matching over 7 bases. CDR1 is SGHDT and CDR2 is YYEEEE in the germline V gene. CDR3 size: 16 residues. The trim removed 4 bases at V and 7 bases at J, leaving 17 bases unmatched.

This chain connects TRBV4-1 to TRBJ2-7; no clear D gene. The CDR3 is made up of 14 amino acids. Germline V gene sequence: CDR1 MGHRA, CDR2 YSYEKL. With 1 base removed from V and 5 bases from J, the gap between germline ends came to 12 bases. CDR3 coding DNA: TGCGCCAGCAGCCAAGCTGGGCCCCACGACGAGCAGTACTTC. It encodes CASSQAGPHDEQYF.

This clone was observed once. The genes are TRBV5-5 and TRBJ1-2, with D uncertain. Trimming removed 0 bases at V and 4 bases at J, with 10 bases between. The CDR3 extends over 14 amino acids. Germline CDR1 reads SGHKS; CDR2 reads YYEKEE (reference sequence). In DNA form, the CDR3 reads TGTGCCAGCAGCTTGGACCTAGGGATCTATGGCTACACCTTC. Encoded protein: CASSLDLGIYGYTF.

The J gene is TRBJ1-2, the V gene TRBV5-4; D remains ambiguous. The CDR3 has 16 residues. Germline CDR1 and CDR2: SGHNT and YYREEE (reference sequence). The V end was cut by 0 bases, the J end by 5 bases, with 17 bases between. CDR3 in amino acids: CASSLVVSMSSYGYTF. The DNA for the CDR3 is TGTGCCAGCAGCTTGGTAGTAAGCATGAGTTCGTATGGCTACACCTTC.

This clone came up a few times. V gene TRBV2 combines with J gene TRBJ1-4, with TRBD1 as a possible D gene (6 bases). The ends were cut back, 9 bases at V and 8 bases at J, with 16 bases in the middle. Germline lookup yields CDR1 SNHLY and CDR2 FYNNEI. This CDR3 has 13 amino acids. The CDR3 coding sequence is TGTGCCAGTTACGGACAGCAGGAAGAAAAACTGTTTTTT. Translation gives CASYGQQEEKLFF.

The CDR3 protein is CASSQGGGEGQPQHF. CDR3 coding DNA: TGTGCCAGCAGCCAGGGGGGGGGCGAGGGTCAGCCCCAGCATTTT. The chain carries TRBV7-6 and TRBJ1-5; 7 nucleotides align to TRBD1. Germline CDR1 reads SGHVS; CDR2 reads FNYEAQ. V was clipped by 5 bases and J by 6 bases; unmatched bases: 10. CDR3 length equals 15 residues.